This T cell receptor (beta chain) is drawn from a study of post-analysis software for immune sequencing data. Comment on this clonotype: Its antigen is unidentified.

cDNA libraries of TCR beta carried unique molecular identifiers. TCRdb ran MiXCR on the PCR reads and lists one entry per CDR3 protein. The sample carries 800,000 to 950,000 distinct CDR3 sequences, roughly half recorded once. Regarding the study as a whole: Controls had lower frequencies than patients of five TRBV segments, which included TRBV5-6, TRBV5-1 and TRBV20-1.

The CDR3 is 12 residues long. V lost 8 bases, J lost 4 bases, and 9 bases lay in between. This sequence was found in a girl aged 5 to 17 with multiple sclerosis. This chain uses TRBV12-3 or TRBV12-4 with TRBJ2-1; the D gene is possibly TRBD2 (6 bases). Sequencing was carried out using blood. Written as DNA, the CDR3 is TGTGCCAGCCAGCGGGCTTACAATGAGCAGTTCTTC. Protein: CASQRAYNEQFF.